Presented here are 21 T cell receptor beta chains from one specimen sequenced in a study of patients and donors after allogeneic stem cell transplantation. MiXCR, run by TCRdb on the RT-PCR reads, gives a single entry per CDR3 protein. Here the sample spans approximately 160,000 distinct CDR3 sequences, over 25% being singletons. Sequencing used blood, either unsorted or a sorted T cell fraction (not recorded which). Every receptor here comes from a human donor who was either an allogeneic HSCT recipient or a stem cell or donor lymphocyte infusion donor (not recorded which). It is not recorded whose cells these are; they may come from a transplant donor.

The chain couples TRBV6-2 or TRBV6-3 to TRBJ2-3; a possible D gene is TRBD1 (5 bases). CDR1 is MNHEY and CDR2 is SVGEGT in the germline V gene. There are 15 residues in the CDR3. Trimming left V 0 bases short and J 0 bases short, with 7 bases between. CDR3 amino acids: CASSYSRASTDTQYF. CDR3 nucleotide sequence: TGTGCCAGCAGTTACTCCAGGGCTAGCACAGATACGCAGTATTTT.

CDR3 sequence (DNA): TGTGCCAGCAGCTTCGACAGGCGGCGGTCCACTGAAGCTTTCTTT. Its protein is CASSFDRRRSTEAFF. This chain connects TRBV7-9 to TRBJ1-1; TRBD1 might be the D (6 bases). This CDR3 is built from 15 residues. From germline, CDR1 is SEHNR and CDR2 FQNEAQ (reference sequence). Trimming took off 3 bases at V and 4 bases at J, with 15 bases between the two ends.

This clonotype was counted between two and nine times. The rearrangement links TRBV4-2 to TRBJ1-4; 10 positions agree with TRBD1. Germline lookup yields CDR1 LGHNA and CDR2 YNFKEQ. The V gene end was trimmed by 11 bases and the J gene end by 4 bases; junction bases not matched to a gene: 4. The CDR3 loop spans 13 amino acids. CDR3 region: CAARDRGNEKLFF. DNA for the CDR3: TGTGCCGCGCGGGACAGGGGTAATGAAAAACTGTTTTTT.

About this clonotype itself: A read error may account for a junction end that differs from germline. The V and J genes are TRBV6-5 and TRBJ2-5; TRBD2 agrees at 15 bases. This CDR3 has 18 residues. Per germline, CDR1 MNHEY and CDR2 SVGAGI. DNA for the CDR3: TGTGCCAGCAGTCCCGGGACTAGCGGGAGGAGAGGCCAAGAGCCCCAGTACTTC. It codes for CASSPGTSGRRGQEPQYF.

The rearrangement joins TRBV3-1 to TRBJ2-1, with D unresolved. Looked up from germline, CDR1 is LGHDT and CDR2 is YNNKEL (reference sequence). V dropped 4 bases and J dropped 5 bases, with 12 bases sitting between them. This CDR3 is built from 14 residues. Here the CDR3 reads CASSLGAVNNEQFF. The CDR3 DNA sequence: TGTGCCAGCAGCCTGGGCGCAGTAAACAATGAGCAGTTCTTC.

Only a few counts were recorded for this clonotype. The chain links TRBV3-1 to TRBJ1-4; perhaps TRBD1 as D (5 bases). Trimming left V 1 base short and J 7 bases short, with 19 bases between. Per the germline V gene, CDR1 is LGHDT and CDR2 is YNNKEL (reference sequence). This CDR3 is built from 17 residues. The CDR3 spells CASSQGGSNLLSEKLFF. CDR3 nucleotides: TGTGCCAGCAGCCAAGGGGGCTCAAATCTCCTAAGTGAAAAACTGTTTTTT.

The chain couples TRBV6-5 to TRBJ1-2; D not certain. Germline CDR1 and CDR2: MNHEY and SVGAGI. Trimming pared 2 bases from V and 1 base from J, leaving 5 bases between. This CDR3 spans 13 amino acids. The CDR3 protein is CASSYEVNYGYTF. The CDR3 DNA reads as TGTGCCAGCAGTTACGAGGTTAACTATGGCTACACCTTC.

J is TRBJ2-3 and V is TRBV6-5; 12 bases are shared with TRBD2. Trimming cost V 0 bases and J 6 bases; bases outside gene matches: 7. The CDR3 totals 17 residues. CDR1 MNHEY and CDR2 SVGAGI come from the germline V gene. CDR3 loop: CASSYSIRLAGGDTQYF. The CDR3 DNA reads TGTGCCAGCAGTTACTCGATTAGGCTAGCGGGAGGGGATACGCAGTATTTT.

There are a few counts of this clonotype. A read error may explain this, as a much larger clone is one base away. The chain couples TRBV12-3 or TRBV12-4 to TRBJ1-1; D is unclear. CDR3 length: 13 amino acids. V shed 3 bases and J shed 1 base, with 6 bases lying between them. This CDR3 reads CASSFRGNTEAFF. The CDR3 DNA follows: TGTGCCAGCAGTTTCCGGGGGAACACTGAAGCTTTCTTT.

This CDR3 reads CASSSGLATYEQYF. CDR3 sequence (DNA): TGTGCCAGCAGTTCTGGACTAGCGACCTACGAGCAGTACTTC. The chain employs TRBV27 and TRBJ2-7, with TRBD2 matching 9 bases. The J segment lost 2 bases and the V segment lost 4 bases, leaving 3 bases of the junction unmatched. Germline-derived CDR1 and CDR2 are MNHEY and SMNVEV (reference sequence). The CDR3 totals 14 residues.

The CDR3 bases are TGTGCCACCCCCCCTGGGACTAGCAGGTTGCACGAGCAGTACTTC. Translated, it gives CATPPGTSRLHEQYF. The chain combines TRBV10-3 with TRBJ2-7; 9 bases map to TRBD2. The V and J ends lost 10 bases and 5 bases, in that order; junction bases with no gene match: 15. CDR1 is ENHRY and CDR2 is SYGVKD in the germline V gene. CDR3 length equals 15 residues.

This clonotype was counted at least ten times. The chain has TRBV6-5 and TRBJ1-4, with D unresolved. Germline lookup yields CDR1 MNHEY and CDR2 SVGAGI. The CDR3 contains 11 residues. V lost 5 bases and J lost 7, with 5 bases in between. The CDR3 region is CASSQGEKLFF. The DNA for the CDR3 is TGTGCCAGCAGTCAAGGTGAAAAACTGTTTTTT.

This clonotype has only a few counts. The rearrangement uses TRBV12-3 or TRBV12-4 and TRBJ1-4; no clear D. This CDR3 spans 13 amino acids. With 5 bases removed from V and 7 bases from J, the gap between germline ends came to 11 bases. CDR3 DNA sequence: TGTGCCAGCAGTCCCCCGGCGGGTGAAAAACTGTTTTTT. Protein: CASSPPAGEKLFF.

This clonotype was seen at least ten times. CDR3 in amino acids: CASSLAGADYTF. CDR3 bases: TGTGCCAGCAGTTTAGCGGGTGCGGACTACACCTTC. The chain combines TRBV12-3 or TRBV12-4 with TRBJ1-2; D call uncertain. With 0 bases removed from V and 10 bases from J, the gap between germline ends came to 9 bases. The CDR3 covers 12 residues.

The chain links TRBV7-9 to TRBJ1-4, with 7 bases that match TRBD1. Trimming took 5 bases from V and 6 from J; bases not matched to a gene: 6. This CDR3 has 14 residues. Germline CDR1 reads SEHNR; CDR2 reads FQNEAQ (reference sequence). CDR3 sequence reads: CASSPGTVYEKLFF. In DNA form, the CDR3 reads TGTGCCAGCAGCCCGGGGACAGTTTATGAAAAACTGTTTTTT.

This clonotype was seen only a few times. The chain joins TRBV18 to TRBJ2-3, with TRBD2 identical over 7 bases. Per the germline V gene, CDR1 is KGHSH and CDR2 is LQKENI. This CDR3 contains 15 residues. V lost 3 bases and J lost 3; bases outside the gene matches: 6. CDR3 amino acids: CASSPTGGRTDTQYF. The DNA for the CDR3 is TGTGCCAGCTCACCTACGGGGGGACGGACAGATACGCAGTATTTT. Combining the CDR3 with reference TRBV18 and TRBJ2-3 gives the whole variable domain NAGVMQNPRHLVRRRGQEARLRCSPMKGHSHVYWYRQLPEEGLKFMVYLQKENIIDESGMPKERFSAEFPKEGPSILRIQQVVRGDSAAYFCASSPTGGRTDTQYFGPGTRLTVL.

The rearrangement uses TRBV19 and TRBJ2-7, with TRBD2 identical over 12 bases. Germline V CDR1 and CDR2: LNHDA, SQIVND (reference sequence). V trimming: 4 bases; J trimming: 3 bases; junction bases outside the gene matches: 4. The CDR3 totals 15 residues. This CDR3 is CASSTLAGGGYEQYF. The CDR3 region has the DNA TGTGCCAGTAGTACACTAGCGGGAGGTGGCTACGAGCAGTACTTC.

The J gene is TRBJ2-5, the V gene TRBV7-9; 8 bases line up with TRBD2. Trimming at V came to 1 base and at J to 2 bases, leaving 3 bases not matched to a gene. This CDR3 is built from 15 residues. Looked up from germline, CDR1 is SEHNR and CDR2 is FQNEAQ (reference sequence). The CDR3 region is CASSLGGGLQETQYF. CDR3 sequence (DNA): TGTGCCAGCAGCTTAGGCGGGGGGCTGCAAGAGACCCAGTACTTC.

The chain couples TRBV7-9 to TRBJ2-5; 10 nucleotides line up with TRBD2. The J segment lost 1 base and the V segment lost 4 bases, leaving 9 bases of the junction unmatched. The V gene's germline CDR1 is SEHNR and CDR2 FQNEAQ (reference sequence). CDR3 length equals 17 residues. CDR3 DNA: TGTGCCAGCAGCTCAGTTTTAGAGCGGGAGGGCCAAGAGACCCAGTACTTC. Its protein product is CASSSVLEREGQETQYF.

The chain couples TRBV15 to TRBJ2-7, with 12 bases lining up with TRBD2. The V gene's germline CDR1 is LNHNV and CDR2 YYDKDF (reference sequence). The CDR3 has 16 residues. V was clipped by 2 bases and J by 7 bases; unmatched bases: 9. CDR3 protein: CATSRPSTSGSKEQYF. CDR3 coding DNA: TGTGCCACCAGCAGACCCTCGACTAGCGGGAGTAAAGAGCAGTACTTC.

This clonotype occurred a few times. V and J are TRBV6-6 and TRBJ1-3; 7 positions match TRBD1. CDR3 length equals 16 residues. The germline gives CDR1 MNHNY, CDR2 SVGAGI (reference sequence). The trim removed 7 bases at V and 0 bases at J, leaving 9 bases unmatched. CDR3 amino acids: CASKFGTASSGNTIYF. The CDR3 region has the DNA TGTGCCAGCAAGTTCGGGACAGCCAGCTCTGGAAACACCATATATTTT.